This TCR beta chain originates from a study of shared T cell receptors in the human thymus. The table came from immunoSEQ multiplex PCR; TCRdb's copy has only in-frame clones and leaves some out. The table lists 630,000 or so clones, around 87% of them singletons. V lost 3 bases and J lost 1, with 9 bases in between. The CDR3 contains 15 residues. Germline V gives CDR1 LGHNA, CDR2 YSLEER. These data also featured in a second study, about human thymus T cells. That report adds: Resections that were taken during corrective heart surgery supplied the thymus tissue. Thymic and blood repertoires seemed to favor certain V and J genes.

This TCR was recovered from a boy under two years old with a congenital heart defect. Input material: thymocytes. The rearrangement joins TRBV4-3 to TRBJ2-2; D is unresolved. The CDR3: CASSHRLLNTGELFF. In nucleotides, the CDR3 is TGCGCCAGCAGCCACCGACTGCTGAACACCGGGGAGCTGTTTTTT.